This T cell receptor (beta chain) was recovered during a study of T cell changes during pregnancy in multiple sclerosis. Sequencing used immunoSEQ multiplex PCR; TCRdb keeps in-frame clones, though not all of them. The sample contains 50,000 or so clones, approximately 94% of which appear only once. The ends were cut back, 5 bases at V and 0 bases at J, with 17 bases in the middle. CDR3 size: 17 residues. CDR1 and CDR2 from the germline V gene are SGHTA and FQGNSA. The sequence derives from a female donor with multiple sclerosis, enrolled in a pregnancy study. This chain links TRBV7-2 with TRBJ1-3, with D perhaps matching TRBD1 (6 bases). This specimen was CD4+ T cells from peripheral blood mononuclear cells, taken in the third trimester of pregnancy. This chain's CDR3 is CASSPRQATISGNTIYF. For the CDR3, the DNA is TGTGCCAGCAGCCCCCGACAGGCTACAATCTCTGGAAACACCATATATTTT.